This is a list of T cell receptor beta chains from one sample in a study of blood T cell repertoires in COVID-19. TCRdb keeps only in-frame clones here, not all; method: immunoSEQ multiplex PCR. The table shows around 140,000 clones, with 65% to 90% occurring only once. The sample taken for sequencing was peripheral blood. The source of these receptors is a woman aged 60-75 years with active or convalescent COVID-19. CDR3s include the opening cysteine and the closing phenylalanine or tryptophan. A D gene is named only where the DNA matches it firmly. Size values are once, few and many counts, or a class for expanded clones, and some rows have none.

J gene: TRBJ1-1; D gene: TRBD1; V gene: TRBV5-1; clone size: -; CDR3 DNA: TGCGCCAGCAGCTCCTCGTGGGACAGGGTAAACACTGAAGCTTTCTTT; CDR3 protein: CASSSSWDRVNTEAFF
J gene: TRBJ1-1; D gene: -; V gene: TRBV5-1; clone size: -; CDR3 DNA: TGCGCCAGCAGCTTGGCAGGGCACACTGAAGCTTTCTTT; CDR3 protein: CASSLAGHTEAFF
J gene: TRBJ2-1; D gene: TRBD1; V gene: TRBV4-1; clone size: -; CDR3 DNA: TGCGCCAGCAGCCAAAGTGGAACAGGGGCATCCGATGAGCAGTTCTTC; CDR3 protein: CASSQSGTGASDEQFF
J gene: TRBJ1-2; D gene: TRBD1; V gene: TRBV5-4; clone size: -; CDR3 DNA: TGTGCCAGCAGCTTTGTGGACAGGGATGTTAGCTACACCTTC; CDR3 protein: CASSFVDRDVSYTF
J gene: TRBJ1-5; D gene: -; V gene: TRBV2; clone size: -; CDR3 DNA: TGTGCCAGCAGTGAGAGGGTTAGCAATCAGCCCCAGCATTTT; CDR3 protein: CASSERVSNQPQHF
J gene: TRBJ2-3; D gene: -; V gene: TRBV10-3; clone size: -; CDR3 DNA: TGTGCCATCAGCGAGTCTGGGGCTAGCACAGATACGCAGTATTTT; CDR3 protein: CAISESGASTDTQYF
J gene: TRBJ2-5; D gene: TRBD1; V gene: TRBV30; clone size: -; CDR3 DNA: TGTGCCTGGAGTTCAAGACTACAGGGGGGCCCCACAGAGACCCAGTACTTC; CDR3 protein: CAWSSRLQGGPTETQYF
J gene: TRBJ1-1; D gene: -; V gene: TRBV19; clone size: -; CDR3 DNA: TGTGCCAGCAAAATTCGGCCTTCCACGGGAGAGACTGAAGCTTTCTTT; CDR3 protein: CASKIRPSTGETEAFF
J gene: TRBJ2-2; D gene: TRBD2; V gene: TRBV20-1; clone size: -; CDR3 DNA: TGCAGTGCTAGTCTCGGACTAGCGACAACCGGGGAGCTGTTTTTT; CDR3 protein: CSASLGLATTGELFF
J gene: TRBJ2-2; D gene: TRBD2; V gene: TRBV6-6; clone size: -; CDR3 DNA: TGTGCCAGCAGGCCCCAGCGGGATCGGACCGGGGAGCTGTTTTTT; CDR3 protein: CASRPQRDRTGELFF
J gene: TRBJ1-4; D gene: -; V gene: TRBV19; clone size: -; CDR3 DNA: TGTGCCAGTAGTAAGTCAGGGGTGGATGAAAAACTGTTTTTT; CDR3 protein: CASSKSGVDEKLFF
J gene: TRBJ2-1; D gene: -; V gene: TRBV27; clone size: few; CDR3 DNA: TGTGCCAGCAGTTTACCGAGGCACAATGAGCAGTTCTTC; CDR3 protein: CASSLPRHNEQFF
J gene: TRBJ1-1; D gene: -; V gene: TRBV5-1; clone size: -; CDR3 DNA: TGCGCCAGCAGTTGGGGGGGCCGGATGAACACTGAAGCTTTCTTT; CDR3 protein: CASSWGGRMNTEAFF
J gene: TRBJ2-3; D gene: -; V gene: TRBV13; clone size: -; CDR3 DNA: TGTGCCAGCAGCTCGAGAGGGCCGGCAGATACGCAGTATTTT; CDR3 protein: CASSSRGPADTQYF
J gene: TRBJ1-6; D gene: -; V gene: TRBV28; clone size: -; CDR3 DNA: TGTGCCAGCAGGTCGAGCACCCTCCGGTCACCCCTCCACTTT; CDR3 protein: CASRSSTLRSPLHF
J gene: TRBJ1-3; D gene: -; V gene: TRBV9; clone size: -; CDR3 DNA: TGTGCCAGCAGCGTACGGGATCATCCTGGAAACACCATATATTTT; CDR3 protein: CASSVRDHPGNTIYF
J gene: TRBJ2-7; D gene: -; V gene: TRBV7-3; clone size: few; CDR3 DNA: TGTGCCAGCAGCCCGACCACAGGGTTCGAGCAGTACTTC; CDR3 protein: CASSPTTGFEQYF
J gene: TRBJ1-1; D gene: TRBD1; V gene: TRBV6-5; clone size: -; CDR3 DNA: TGTGCCAGCAGATACAGGGGGAACACTGAAGCTTTCTTT; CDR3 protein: CASRYRGNTEAFF
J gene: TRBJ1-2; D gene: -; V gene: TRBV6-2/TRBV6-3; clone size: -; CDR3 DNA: TGTGCCAGCAGCCTGGGAGTCTATGGCTACACCTTC; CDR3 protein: CASSLGVYGYTF
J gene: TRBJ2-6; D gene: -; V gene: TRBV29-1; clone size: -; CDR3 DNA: TGCAGCGTTAGCTCTAGGGGGGCCAACGTCCTGACTTTC; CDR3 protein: CSVSSRGANVLTF
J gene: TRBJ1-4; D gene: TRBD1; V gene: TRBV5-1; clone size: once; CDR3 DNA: TGCGCCAGCAGCTTGGTCGGACAGGGGATTGAAAAACTGTTTTTT; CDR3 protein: CASSLVGQGIEKLFF
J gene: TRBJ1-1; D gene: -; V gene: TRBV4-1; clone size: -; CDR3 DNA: TGCGCCAGCAGCCGAACGGACGTGGCCAGGGACACTGAAGCTTTCTTT; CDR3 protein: CASSRTDVARDTEAFF
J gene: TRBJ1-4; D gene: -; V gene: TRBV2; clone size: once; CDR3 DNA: TGTGCCAGCAGGCGGGAGGAAAAACTGTTTTTT; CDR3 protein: CASRREEKLFF
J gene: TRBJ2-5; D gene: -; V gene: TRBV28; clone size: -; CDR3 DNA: TGTGCCAGCAAGGGAGGGTTTACAGGGGAGACCCAGTACTTC; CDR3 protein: CASKGGFTGETQYF
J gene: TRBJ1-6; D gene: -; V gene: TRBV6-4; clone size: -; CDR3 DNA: TGTGCCAGCAGTGATGGAGCACCGTATTCACCCCTCCACTTT; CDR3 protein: CASSDGAPYSPLHF
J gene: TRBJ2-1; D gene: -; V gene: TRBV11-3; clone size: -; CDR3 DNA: TGTGCCAGCAGCTTAGATTCGGGGGAGCAGTTCTTC; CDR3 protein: CASSLDSGEQFF
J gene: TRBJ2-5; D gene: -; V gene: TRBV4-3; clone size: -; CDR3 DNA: TGCGCCAGCAGCCCGCAGGGGACGGGAGAGACCCAGTACTTC; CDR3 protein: CASSPQGTGETQYF
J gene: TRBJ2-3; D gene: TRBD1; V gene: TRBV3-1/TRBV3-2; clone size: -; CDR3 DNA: TGTGCCAGCAGCCAAATGGGACAGAGCACAGATACGCAGTATTTT; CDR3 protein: CASSQMGQSTDTQYF
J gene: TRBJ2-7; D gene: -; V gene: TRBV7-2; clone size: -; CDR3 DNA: TGTGCCAGCAGCTTCCCCGGAGATTTTGCCGACGAGCAGTACTTC; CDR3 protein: CASSFPGDFADEQYF
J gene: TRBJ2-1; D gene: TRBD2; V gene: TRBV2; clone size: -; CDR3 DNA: TGTGCCAGCAGGGGAGCGGGGGGGTTTGACAATGAGCAGTTCTTC; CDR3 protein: CASRGAGGFDNEQFF
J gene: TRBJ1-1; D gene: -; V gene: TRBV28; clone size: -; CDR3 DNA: TGTGCCAGCAAGGTAGGAGGCCTGAACACTGAAGCTTTCTTT; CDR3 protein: CASKVGGLNTEAFF
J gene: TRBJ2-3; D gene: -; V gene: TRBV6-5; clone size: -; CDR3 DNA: TGTGCCAGCAGTTCCGACTACACAGATACGCAGTATTTT; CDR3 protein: CASSSDYTDTQYF
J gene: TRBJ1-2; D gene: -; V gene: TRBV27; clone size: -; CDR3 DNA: TGTGCCAGCAGCCGATTTAGCGGGGGGGGCTACACCTTC; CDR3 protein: CASSRFSGGGYTF
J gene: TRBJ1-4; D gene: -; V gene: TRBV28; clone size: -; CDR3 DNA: TGTGCCAGCAGTCTAGGGGGGGATCGAGAAAAACTGTTTTTT; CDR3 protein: CASSLGGDREKLFF
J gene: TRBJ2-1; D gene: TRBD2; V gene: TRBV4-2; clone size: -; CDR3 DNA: TGTGCCAGCAGCCATGGGGGACTAGCGGGAGAGGATGAGCAGTTCTTC; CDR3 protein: CASSHGGLAGEDEQFF
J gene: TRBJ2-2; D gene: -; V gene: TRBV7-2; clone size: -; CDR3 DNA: TGTGCCAGCAGCTTAGATGGGGGGATGGGTGGCGGGGAGCTGTTTTTT; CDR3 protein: CASSLDGGMGGGELFF
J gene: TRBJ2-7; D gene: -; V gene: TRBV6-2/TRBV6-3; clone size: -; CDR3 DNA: TGTGCCAGCAGTTACGGCGGGCCCCGCGAGCAGTACTTC; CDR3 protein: CASSYGGPREQYF
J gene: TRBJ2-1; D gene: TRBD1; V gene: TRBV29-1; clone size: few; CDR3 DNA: TGCAGCGTTTCGGCGGGGACAGGGAAAAGGTCCTACAATGAGCAGTTCTTC; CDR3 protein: CSVSAGTGKRSYNEQFF
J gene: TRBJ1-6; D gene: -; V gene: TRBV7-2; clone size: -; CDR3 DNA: TGTGCCAGCAGGTATACAGTCTCCTATAATTCACCCCTCCACTTT; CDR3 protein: CASRYTVSYNSPLHF
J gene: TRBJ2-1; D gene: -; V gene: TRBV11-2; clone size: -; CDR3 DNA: TGTGCCAGCAGCTTCGGGACTCTGGATGAGCAGTTCTTC; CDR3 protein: CASSFGTLDEQFF
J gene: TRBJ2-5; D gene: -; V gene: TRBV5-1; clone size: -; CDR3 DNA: TGCGCCAGCAGATGGGTGGGAGAAGAGACCCAGTACTTC; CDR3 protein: CASRWVGEETQYF
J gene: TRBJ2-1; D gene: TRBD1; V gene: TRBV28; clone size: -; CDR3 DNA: TGTGCCAGCAGAACAGGGGGCTCTGAGCAGTTCTTC; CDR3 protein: CASRTGGSEQFF
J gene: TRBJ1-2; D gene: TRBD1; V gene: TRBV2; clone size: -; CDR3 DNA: TGTGCCAGCAGTAGGGGACAGGCCGCTTACGGCTACACCTTC; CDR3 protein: CASSRGQAAYGYTF
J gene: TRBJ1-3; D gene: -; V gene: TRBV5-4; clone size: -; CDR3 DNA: TGTGCCAGCAGCCCAGACCTAAGGAGCTCTGGAAACACCATATATTTT; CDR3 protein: CASSPDLRSSGNTIYF
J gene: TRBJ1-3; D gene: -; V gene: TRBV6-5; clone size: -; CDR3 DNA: TGTGCCAGCAGCAGGGACTACCTGGAGGGAAACACCATATATTTT; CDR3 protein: CASSRDYLEGNTIYF
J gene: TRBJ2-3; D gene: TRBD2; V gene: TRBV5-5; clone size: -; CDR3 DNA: TGTGCCAGCAGCTTGAGAGCGGGGGCTAGCACAGATACGCAGTATTTT; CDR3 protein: CASSLRAGASTDTQYF
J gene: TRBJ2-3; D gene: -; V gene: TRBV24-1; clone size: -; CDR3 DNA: TGTGCCACCAACGCGGGATTCACAGATACGCAGTATTTT; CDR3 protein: CATNAGFTDTQYF
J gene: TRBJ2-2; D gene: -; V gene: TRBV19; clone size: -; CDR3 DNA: TGTGCCAGTAGTCCCCGGACTGTGACCGGGGAGCTGTTTTTT; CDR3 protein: CASSPRTVTGELFF
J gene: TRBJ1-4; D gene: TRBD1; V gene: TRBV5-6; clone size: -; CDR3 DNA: TGTGCCAGCAGCTCCGGGACAGGGAATGAAAAACTGTTTTTT; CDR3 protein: CASSSGTGNEKLFF
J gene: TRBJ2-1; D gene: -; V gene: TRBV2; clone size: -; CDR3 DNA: TGTGCCACCGCGACAGGGAGGATTGAGCAGTTCTTC; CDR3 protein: CATATGRIEQFF
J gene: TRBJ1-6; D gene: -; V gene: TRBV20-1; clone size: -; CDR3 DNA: TGCAGTGCTAGTGGCAAACCGGGTTCACCCCTCCACTTT; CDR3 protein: CSASGKPGSPLHF
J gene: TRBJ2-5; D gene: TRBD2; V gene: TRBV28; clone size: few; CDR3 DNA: TGTGCCAGCAGTTCCAGCGGGAGTTACGGGACCCAGTACTTC; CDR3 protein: CASSSSGSYGTQYF
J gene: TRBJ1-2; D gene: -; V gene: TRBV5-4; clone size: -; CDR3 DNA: TGTGCCAGCAGCTTGCGGGCAGGGGACGGCTACACCTTC; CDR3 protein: CASSLRAGDGYTF
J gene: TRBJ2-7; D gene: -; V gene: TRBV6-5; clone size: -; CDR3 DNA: TGTGCCAGCAGTTACGAGGCCCTGGACTACGAGCAGTACTTC; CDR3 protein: CASSYEALDYEQYF
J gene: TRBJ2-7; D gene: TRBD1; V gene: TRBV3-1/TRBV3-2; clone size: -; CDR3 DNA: TGTGCCAGCAGCCGACAGGGTTCCTACGAGCAGTACTTC; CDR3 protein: CASSRQGSYEQYF
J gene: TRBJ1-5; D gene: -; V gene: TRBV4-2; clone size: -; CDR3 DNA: TGTGCCAGCAGCCTATCGCCGGGGGGGCCCAATCAGCCCCAGCATTTT; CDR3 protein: CASSLSPGGPNQPQHF
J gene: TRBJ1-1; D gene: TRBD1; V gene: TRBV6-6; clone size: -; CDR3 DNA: TGTGCCAGCAGTGGCTTACAGGGGGCAGGAGCTTTCTTT; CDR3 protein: CASSGLQGAGAFF
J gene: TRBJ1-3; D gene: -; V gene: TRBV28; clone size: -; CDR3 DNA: TGTGCCAGCAGCGGGGCACAGGGCTCTGGAAACACCATATATTTT; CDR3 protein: CASSGAQGSGNTIYF
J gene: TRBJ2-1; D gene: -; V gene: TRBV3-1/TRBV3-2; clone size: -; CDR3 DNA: TGTGCCAGCAGACTCAGAGGAACGGTCTACAATGAGCAGTTCTTC; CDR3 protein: CASRLRGTVYNEQFF